This passage covers 9 T cell receptor beta chains from one sample sequenced in a study of cytomegalovirus exposure and HLA in healthy donors. In the PCR, 60 Vbeta and 13 Jbeta primers were used. Assay: immunoSEQ multiplex PCR; the TCRdb copy retains only in-frame clones and omits some. The data contain hundreds of thousands of clones, 77% of them singletons. Sequencing used PBMCs. Every receptor here comes from a woman in her fifties or sixties in good health and CMV-seropositive.

The gene calls are TRBV14 and TRBJ1-6, with 8 positions matching TRBD1. V shed 4 bases, J shed 7 bases, and the junction held 9 bases outside the gene matches. Looked up from germline, CDR1 is SGHDN and CDR2 is FVKESK. The CDR3 contains 16 residues. The CDR3 protein is CASSRLGQGTNSPLHF. The CDR3 nucleotides are TGTGCCAGCAGCCGCCTCGGACAGGGAACAAATTCACCCCTCCACTTT.

In this sample, this clone turned up a few times. The chain combines TRBV7-2 with TRBJ2-5, with D perhaps TRBD2 (6 bases). The J call is uncertain, as TRBJ2-7 better fits the DNA end. Germline CDR1 SGHTA, CDR2 FQGNSA. The CDR3 loop spans 14 amino acids. CDR3: CASSLVASSDEQYF. CDR3 sequence (DNA): TGTGCCAGCAGCTTAGTCGCGTCTAGCGACGAGCAGTACTTC.

The chain couples TRBV6-6 to TRBJ1-4, with D unresolved. V dropped 7 bases and J dropped 3 bases, with 9 bases sitting between them. Per germline, CDR1 MNHNY and CDR2 SVGAGI (reference sequence). This CDR3 comprises 13 residues. The CDR3, as DNA: TGTGCCAGCATATCCGGTGCTAATGAAAAACTGTTTTTT. It codes for CASISGANEKLFF.

The chain uses TRBV7-2 and TRBJ2-5, with D perhaps matching TRBD1 (6 bases). The J call is uncertain, as TRBJ2-7 better fits the DNA end. CDR1 is SGHTA and CDR2 is FQGNSA in the germline V gene. CDR3 length: 14 amino acids. The CDR3 loop reads CASSFGTRSYEQYF. The DNA for the CDR3 is TGTGCCAGCAGCTTCGGGACACGCTCTTACGAGCAGTACTTC.

The CDR3 is CAWRRRGGRKNTGELFF. The CDR3 nucleotides read TGTGCCTGGAGGCGTCGGGGCGGGAGGAAGAACACCGGGGAGCTGTTTTTT. The chain combines TRBV30 with TRBJ2-2; 8 bases match TRBD2. This CDR3 is built from 17 residues. The V segment lost 3 bases and the J segment 1 base; nucleotides outside the gene matches: 10. Germline CDR1 GTSNPN, CDR2 SVGIG (reference sequence).

The table lists this clone with a count of one. The genes are TRBV7-8 and TRBJ2-3; 8 nucleotides align to TRBD1. V trimming: 3 bases; J trimming: 6 bases; junction bases outside the gene matches: 5. The CDR3 extends over 14 amino acids. Per germline, CDR1 SGHVS and CDR2 FQNEAQ. For the CDR3, the DNA is TGTGCCAGCAGCTTCGGACAGGGTCGGGATACGCAGTATTTT. Translation: CASSFGQGRDTQYF.

This clone has only a few counts. The junction and the germline gene differ at one end; a read error may be behind it. The chain combines TRBV7-9 with TRBJ2-3, with D unclear. The CDR3 loop spans 11 amino acids. Germline CDR1 is SEHNR and CDR2 is FQNEAQ (reference sequence). The CDR3 bases are TGTTCCAGCAGGCGAGCGGATACGCAGTATTTT. This codes for CSSRRADTQYF.

This clone was counted between two and nine times. The V and J genes are TRBV12-1 and TRBJ1-3. TRBV12-1 is marked as a pseudogene. There are 16 residues in the CDR3. The CDR3 bases are TGTGCCAGCAGCGATTCGGGGGGGGCTGATGGAAACACCATATATTTT. Protein sequence: CASSDSGGADGNTIYF.

The sample holds one count of this clone. The chain has TRBV29-1 and TRBJ1-2; D gene uncertain. The germline V gene encodes CDR1 SQVTM and CDR2 ANQGSEA. The CDR3 spans 11 residues. Trimming cost V 4 bases and J 9 bases, with 12 bases left between them. CDR3 nucleotide sequence: TGCAGCGTTGCCTTGGCGGCGAGCTACACCTTC. Translation: CSVALAASYTF.